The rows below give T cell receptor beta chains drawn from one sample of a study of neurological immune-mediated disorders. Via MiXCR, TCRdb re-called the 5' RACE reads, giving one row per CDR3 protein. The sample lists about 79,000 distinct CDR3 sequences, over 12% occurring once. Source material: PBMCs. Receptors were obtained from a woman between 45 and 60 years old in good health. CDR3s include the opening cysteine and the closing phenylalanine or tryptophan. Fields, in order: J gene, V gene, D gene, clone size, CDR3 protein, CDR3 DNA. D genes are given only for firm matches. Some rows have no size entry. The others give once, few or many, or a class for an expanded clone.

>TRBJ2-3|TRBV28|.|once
CASSLFRAGTTDTQYF
TGTGCCAGCAGTTTATTCAGGGCGGGCACCACAGATACTCAGTATTTT
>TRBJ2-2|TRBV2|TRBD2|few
CASSGSSGGRTGELFF
TGTGCCAGCAGTGGGAGTTCGGGAGGGCGGACCGGGGAGCTGTTTTTT
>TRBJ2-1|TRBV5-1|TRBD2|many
CASSARVAGADEQFF
TGCGCCAGCAGCGCGAGGGTAGCGGGAGCGGATGAGCAGTTCTTC
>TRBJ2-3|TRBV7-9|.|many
CASRPTSSADTQYF
TGTGCCAGCAGACCAACTAGTAGCGCAGATACGCAGTATTTT
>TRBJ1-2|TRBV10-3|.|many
CAISVAVYNRNGYTF
TGTGCCATCAGTGTTGCAGTTTATAATCGTAATGGCTACACCTTC
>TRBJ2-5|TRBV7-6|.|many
CASSKRGMGVGETQYF
TGTGCCAGCAGCAAAAGGGGGATGGGAGTTGGAGAGACCCAGTACTTC
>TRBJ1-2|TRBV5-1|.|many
CASSMDINYGYTF
TGCGCCAGCAGTATGGACATTAACTATGGCTACACCTTC
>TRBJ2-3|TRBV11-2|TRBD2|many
CASSLVTSGGGTDTQYF
TGTGCCAGCAGCTTAGTAACTAGCGGGGGTGGCACAGATACGCAGTATTTT
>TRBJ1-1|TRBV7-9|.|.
CASSLQGGTEAIF
TGTGCCAGCAGCTTACAGGGAGGGACTGAAGCTATCTTC
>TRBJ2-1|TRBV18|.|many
CASSPPVGNNEQFF
TGTGCCAGCTCACCACCGGTCGGGAACAATGAGCAGTTCTTC
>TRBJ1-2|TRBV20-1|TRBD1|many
CSATQGARGYTF
TGCAGTGCTACACAGGGGGCGCGTGGCTACACCTTC
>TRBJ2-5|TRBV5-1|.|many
CASHKTPGPQETQYF
TGCGCCAGTCACAAGACCCCAGGACCCCAAGAGACCCAGTACTTC
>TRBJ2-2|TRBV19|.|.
CASSIVGGTGELFF
TGTGCCAGTAGTATCGTAGGAGGGACCGGGGAGCTGTTTTTT
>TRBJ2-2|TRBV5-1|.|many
CASSLKRVNTGELFF
TGCGCCAGCAGCTTGAAGCGGGTTAACACCGGGGAGCTGTTTTTT
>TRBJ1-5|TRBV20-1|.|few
CSARPLGSGQPQHF
TGCAGTGCTAGACCCTTAGGTAGTGGACAGCCCCAGCATTTT
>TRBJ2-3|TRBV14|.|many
CASSHSGDTQYF
TGTGCCAGCAGCCACTCCGGGGATACGCAGTATTTT
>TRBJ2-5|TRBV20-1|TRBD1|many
CSARTGTGIGTQYF
TGCAGTGCTAGGACAGGGACAGGGATCGGAACCCAGTACTTC